What follows are 23 T cell receptor beta chains derived from one specimen sequenced in a study of early T cells in non-severe SARS-CoV-2 infection. TCRdb fed the 5' RACE reads into MiXCR, producing one record per CDR3 protein. This sample yields under 45,000 distinct CDR3 sequences, of which roughly 5.7% are seen a single time; roughly 6.2% belongs to the top ten. Sequenced here: whole blood, sampled at baseline. Receptors were obtained from an adult who was a healthcare worker with PCR-confirmed SARS-CoV-2 infection or an uninfected control (not recorded which).

This clonotype was detected ten times or more. This chain links TRBV7-2 with TRBJ1-2, with D possibly matching TRBD1 (6 bases). This CDR3 spans 15 amino acids. From germline, CDR1 is SGHTA and CDR2 FQGNSA. V lost 1 base and J lost 1, with 10 bases in between. CDR3: CASSLVGRGNYGYTF. CDR3 nucleotide sequence: TGTGCCAGCAGCTTAGTGGGCAGGGGTAACTATGGCTACACCTTC.

This clonotype was seen repeatedly, ten times or more. The chain is built from TRBV18 and TRBJ2-5; no clear D. This CDR3 is built from 13 residues. V was pared by 2 bases and J by 5 bases, with 9 bases between. Germline CDR1 and CDR2: KGHSH and LQKENI. The CDR3 DNA reads as TGTGCCAGCTCACCAGTTGCCTCCGAGACCCAGTACTTC. Translated, it gives CASSPVASETQYF.

The chain recombines TRBV20-1 with TRBJ2-2; TRBD2 aligns across 7 bases. Unmatched junction bases numbered 9, after V lost 7 bases and J lost 4 bases. The length of the CDR3 is 14 residues. Germline CDR1 and CDR2: DFQATT and SNEGSKA (reference sequence). CDR3 residues: CSVSGGGVTGELFF. In DNA form, the CDR3 reads TGCAGTGTTAGCGGCGGGGGAGTCACCGGGGAGCTGTTTTTT.

Ten or more counts support this clonotype. The chain uses TRBV7-6 and TRBJ2-2, with D hard to call. Germline CDR1 and CDR2: SGHVS and FNYEAQ. This CDR3 is built from 16 residues. Trimming took off 1 base at V and 0 bases at J, with 9 bases between the two ends. The CDR3 here is CASSLEVVSNTGELFF. Here the CDR3 DNA reads TGTGCCAGCAGCTTAGAAGTCGTTTCGAACACCGGGGAGCTGTTTTTT.

This clonotype has a count of ten or more. The chain links TRBV28 to TRBJ2-7; D is unresolved. Trimming shortened V by 5 bases and J by 0 bases, and 11 bases separated the two germline ends. The CDR3 covers 14 residues. Germline CDR1 is MDHEN and CDR2 is SYDVKM. CDR3 DNA: TGTGCCAGCAGTAATTACTACCACTCCTACGAGCAGTACGTC. Residues: CASSNYYHSYEQYV.

This clonotype was picked up many times. The chain joins TRBV7-3 to TRBJ1-1; 8 bases line up with TRBD1. The ends lost 4 bases at V and 5 bases at J; junction bases unmatched: 6. The CDR3 consists of 14 residues. CDR1 SGHTA and CDR2 FQGTGA come from the germline V gene. The CDR3 protein is CASSSTGGGTEAFF. CDR3 coding DNA: TGTGCCAGCAGCTCTACAGGGGGTGGAACTGAAGCTTTCTTT.

This clonotype turned up a few times. The chain carries TRBV7-9 and TRBJ1-2, with 8 bases lining up with TRBD1. The CDR3 has 14 amino acids. Germline V lookup: CDR1 SEHNR, CDR2 FQNEAQ (reference sequence). V gave up 8 bases and J gave up 3 bases; unmatched junction bases: 8. The DNA for the CDR3 is TGTGCCAGCGTTGCAGGGGGCGAATACTATGGCTACACCTTC. It codes for CASVAGGEYYGYTF.

In its sample, this clonotype was seen many times. The V call is TRBV9, the J call TRBJ1-1; tentative D call: TRBD1 (6 bases). The germline V and J ends were trimmed by 0 bases and 3 bases, with 15 bases remaining between them. The CDR3 runs 16 residues. Germline V CDR1 and CDR2: SGDLS, YYNGEE. CDR3 region: CASSVAPTGHHTEAFF. In DNA, the CDR3 is TGTGCCAGCAGCGTAGCCCCGACAGGTCATCACACTGAAGCTTTCTTT.

This clonotype was observed many times. This chain uses TRBV7-6 with TRBJ2-7, with TRBD1 matching 9 bases. Germline V gene lookup returns CDR1 SGHVS and CDR2 FNYEAQ. V gave up 5 bases and J gave up 5 bases; unmatched junction bases: 7. The CDR3 runs 14 residues. The CDR3 nucleotides read TGTGCCAGCAGCCGGGGACAGGGATCCCACGAGCAGTACGTC. It encodes CASSRGQGSHEQYV.

The J gene is TRBJ1-1, the V gene TRBV20-1, with 8 bases matching TRBD1. V dropped 0 bases and J dropped 4; count of bases not matched to a gene: 10. The germline V gene has CDR1 DFQATT and CDR2 SNEGSKA (reference sequence). The CDR3 length is 16 residues. CDR3 sequence (DNA): TGCAGTGCTAGAGATTGGGCAGGGGGCCATCCCACTGAAGCTTTCTTT. This sequence encodes CSARDWAGGHPTEAFF.

For this clonotype: A read error may account for a junction end that differs from germline. The chain uses TRBV5-1 and TRBJ1-2; D is ambiguous. The CDR3 spans 14 residues. Germline V gene lookup returns CDR1 SGHRS and CDR2 YFSETQ. Here the CDR3 reads CASSSHPAGYDYTF. CDR3 coding DNA: TGCGCCAGCAGCTCTCACCCCGCGGGTTATGACTACACCTTC.

The table lists this clonotype with many counts. The J gene is TRBJ1-2, the V gene TRBV5-1; 7 nucleotides match TRBD1. In germline, CDR1 is SGHRS, CDR2 YFSETQ. The CDR3 consists of 15 residues. J was trimmed by 7 bases and V by 1 base; bases with no gene match: 10. In DNA form, the CDR3 reads TGCGCCAGCAGCTTGCTCGGGCAGGGGGTAGCTGGCTACACCTTC. As protein: CASSLLGQGVAGYTF.

The V call is TRBV12-3 or TRBV12-4, the J call TRBJ2-1, with D tentatively TRBD2 (5 bases). The CDR3 runs 14 residues. V gave up 6 bases and J gave up 12 bases, with 21 bases separating them. Written as DNA, the CDR3 is TGTGCCAGCAGCCCCCAAAAACTAGGGATAGGGCAGTTCTTC. The encoded protein is CASSPQKLGIGQFF.

The chain carries TRBV29-1 and TRBJ2-1, with D unresolved. There are 11 residues in the CDR3. Trimming shortened V by 3 bases and J by 10 bases, and 10 bases separated the two germline ends. The V gene's germline CDR1 is SQVTM and CDR2 ANQGSEA. The CDR3 region is CSVENRLEQFF. Written as DNA, the CDR3 is TGCAGCGTTGAGAACCGGCTCGAGCAGTTCTTC.

The chain combines TRBV20-1 with TRBJ2-3, with D possibly being TRBD2 (6 bases). The V gene lost 6 bases and the J gene lost 6 bases, with 31 bases spanning the gap. The CDR3 consists of 18 residues. Germline assignment: CDR1 DFQATT and CDR2 SNEGSKA (reference sequence). CDR3 in DNA: TGCAGTGCGGAGAGGCCCCAGGGTGGGAGGCCAACCGGGGATACGCAGTATTTT. Translation gives CSAERPQGGRPTGDTQYF.

Many counts were recorded for this clonotype. The V call is TRBV11-3, the J call TRBJ1-1; D is unresolved. V lost 2 bases and J 0 bases, leaving 4 bases between the germline ends. Looked up from germline, CDR1 is SGHNT and CDR2 is YENEEA. The CDR3 runs to 13 residues. CDR3 protein: CASSLFMNTEAFF. The CDR3 region has the DNA TGTGCCAGCAGCTTATTTATGAACACTGAAGCTTTCTTT.

There are many counts of this clonotype. The chain employs TRBV9 and TRBJ2-1; D is undetermined. This CDR3 is built from 15 residues. Germline CDR1 and CDR2: SGDLS and YYNGEE. The V and J ends lost 0 bases and 0 bases respectively, with 7 bases between them. CDR3 nucleotides: TGTGCCAGCAGCGTAGTAATTAGCTCCTACAATGAGCAGTTCTTC. Encoded protein: CASSVVISSYNEQFF.

In this sample, this clonotype turned up many times. The V gene is TRBV11-2, the J gene TRBJ2-1, with no clear D. This CDR3 has 16 residues. V gave up 5 bases and J gave up 0 bases, with 14 bases separating them. CDR1 and CDR2 from the germline V gene are SGHAT and FQNNGV. CDR3 sequence (DNA): TGTGCCAGCAGCCCCGCATTTCCTAGCTCCTACAATGAGCAGTTCTTC. Its protein product is CASSPAFPSSYNEQFF. The entire variable domain, with the rest obtained from reference TRBV11-2 and TRBJ2-1, is as follows: EAGVAQSPRYKIIEKRQSVAFWCNPISGHATLYWYQQILGQGPKLLIQFQNNGVVDDSQLPKDRFSAERLKGVDSTLKIQPAKLEDSAVYLCASSPAFPSSYNEQFFGPGTRLTVL.

V is TRBV6-6 and J is TRBJ2-7, with unresolved D. Germline V gives CDR1 MNHNY, CDR2 SVGAGI (reference sequence). The CDR3 runs to 16 residues. The V end lost 5 bases, the J end lost 3 bases, and 20 bases lay between the germline ends. The CDR3 protein is CASSGYRREIRYEQYF. CDR3 DNA sequence: TGTGCCAGCAGTGGGTATAGGCGAGAGATTCGCTACGAGCAGTACTTC.

The table lists this clonotype with a few counts. The chain is built from TRBV6-2 or TRBV6-3 and TRBJ2-3; 7 bases are a match to TRBD2. The CDR3 extends over 17 amino acids. Germline V lookup: CDR1 MNHEY, CDR2 SVGEGT. V shed 4 bases, J shed 5 bases, and the junction held 15 bases outside the gene matches. CDR3 nucleotides: TGTGCCAGCAGTTCCCAAATAAGCGGGACCTTGTTAGATACGCAGTATTTT. This codes for CASSSQISGTLLDTQYF.

This clonotype showed up many times. The rearrangement links TRBV7-9 to TRBJ2-6; D call uncertain. CDR3 length: 18 residues. Germline V gene lookup returns CDR1 SEHNR and CDR2 FQNEAQ (reference sequence). Between the trimmed V and J ends, which lost 3 bases and 4 bases, there was a span of 19 bases. The CDR3 nucleotides are TGTGCCAGCAGCTTTCTCATGAATCCAGGATCCGGGGCCAACGTCCTGACTTTC. Translation gives CASSFLMNPGSGANVLTF.

This clonotype was counted ten times or more. The rearrangement uses TRBV30 and TRBJ1-3; TRBD1 is a possible D gene (5 bases). This CDR3 contains 15 residues. Germline-derived CDR1 and CDR2 are GTSNPN and SVGIG (reference sequence). The germline V and J ends were trimmed by 0 bases and 4 bases, with 13 bases remaining between them. In DNA form, the CDR3 reads TGTGCCTGGAGTGTACTGGGGGGGACGGGAAACACCATATATTTT. Its translation: CAWSVLGGTGNTIYF.

In its sample, this clonotype was seen many times. The chain combines TRBV5-1 with TRBJ2-1; 9 nucleotides match TRBD1. Germline V gene lookup returns CDR1 SGHRS and CDR2 YFSETQ. This CDR3 region has 16 residues. Trimming at V came to 1 base and at J to 9 bases, leaving 11 bases not matched to a gene. The CDR3 spells CASSLRGQGSNGEQFF. In DNA form, the CDR3 reads TGCGCCAGCAGCTTGAGGGGACAGGGTTCCAATGGTGAGCAGTTCTTC. Based on the CDR3 plus reference TRBV5-1 and TRBJ2-1, the full variable domain is KAGVTQTPRYLIKTRGQQVTLSCSPISGHRSVSWYQQTPGQGLQFLFEYFSETQRNKGNFPGRFSGRQFSNSRSEMNVSTLELGDSALYLCASSLRGQGSNGEQFFGPGTRLTVL.